The 32 T cell receptor beta chains given below trace back to one sample, sequenced in a study of PD-L1 blockade in urothelial cancer. Time point meaning: pretreatment peripheral blood. Clones were read by immunoSEQ multiplex PCR, and TCRdb kept only the in-frame ones, dropping some. The data contain 72,000 or so clones, around 88% of them seen just once; the ten biggest clones take up approximately 15%. The sequenced sample was PBMCs, obtained around atezolizumab (anti-PD-L1) treatment. The receptors shown here come from a man between 60 and 70 years old with urothelial cancer.

V is TRBV5-1 and J is TRBJ2-2; D unresolved. CDR3 length: 15 residues. Germline-derived CDR1 and CDR2 are SGHRS and YFSETQ. V was cut by 0 bases and J by 5 bases, with 11 bases left in between. Here the CDR3 reads CASSLEEIGTGELFF. As DNA, the CDR3 is TGCGCCAGCAGCTTGGAAGAAATCGGGACCGGGGAGCTGTTTTTT.

The chain recombines TRBV6-6 with TRBJ2-4; a weak D match, TRBD1 (5 bases). Germline values: CDR1 MNHNY, CDR2 SVGAGI (reference sequence). The CDR3 has 14 residues. The V and J ends lost 5 bases and 7 bases respectively, with 15 bases between them. CDR3 loop: CASSQDTNSNIQYF. The CDR3 DNA follows: TGTGCCAGCAGTCAGGACACAAACTCCAACATTCAGTACTTC.

The V and J genes are TRBV7-6 and TRBJ2-3, with TRBD2 identical over 8 bases. The CDR3 extends over 16 amino acids. The germline gives CDR1 SGHVS, CDR2 FNYEAQ. V was clipped by 1 base and J by 4 bases; unmatched bases: 7. The CDR3 bases are TGTGCCAGCAGCTTAGTTGGGCGGGGGGTTGCAGATACGCAGTATTTT. Translation: CASSLVGRGVADTQYF.

This clone was seen once. This sequence joins TRBV7-9 and TRBJ2-1; 7 nucleotides agree with TRBD1. The CDR3 is 13 amino acids. The ends lost 4 bases at V and 8 bases at J; junction bases unmatched: 5. Germline values: CDR1 SEHNR, CDR2 FQNEAQ (reference sequence). The CDR3 here is CASSYTGVDEQFF. CDR3 nucleotides: TGTGCCAGCAGCTACACAGGGGTCGATGAGCAGTTCTTC.

This clone was seen more than once but under ten times. The chain carries TRBV7-2 and TRBJ2-1; D is possibly TRBD1 (6 bases). V shed 5 bases and J shed 1 base, with 12 bases lying between them. The CDR3 is made up of 15 amino acids. Germline CDR1 SGHTA, CDR2 FQGNSA. Here the CDR3 DNA reads TGTGCCAGCAGCGCCCAGGGGTCTTCCTACAATGAGCAGTTCTTC. It yields the protein CASSAQGSSYNEQFF. The full variable domain, with the rest looked up from reference TRBV7-2 and TRBJ2-1, is GAGVSQSPSNKVTEKGKDVELRCDPISGHTALYWYRQSLGQGLEFLIYFQGNSAPDKSGLPSDRFSAERTGGSVSTLTIQRTQQEDSAVYLCASSAQGSSYNEQFFGPGTRLTVL.

The chain links TRBV2 to TRBJ1-4; D uncertain. Germline-derived CDR1 and CDR2 are SNHLY and FYNNEI. V lost 4 bases and J lost 0, with 12 bases in between. This CDR3 comprises 16 residues. As DNA, the CDR3 is TGTGCCAGCAGTGCGGCACTAGTTGCAACTAATGAAAAACTGTTTTTT. This sequence encodes CASSAALVATNEKLFF.

The rearrangement uses TRBV11-2 and TRBJ1-1; D gene uncertain. Germline CDR1 and CDR2: SGHAT and FQNNGV. The CDR3 contains 14 residues. The germline V and J ends were trimmed by 5 bases and 4 bases, with 14 bases remaining between them. The CDR3 DNA sequence: TGTGCCAGCAGCGGTTCGGAAGGAGGCACTGAAGCTTTCTTT. It yields the protein CASSGSEGGTEAFF.

This sequence joins TRBV6-5 and TRBJ1-2; weak D call: TRBD1 (6 bases). The germline gives CDR1 MNHEY, CDR2 SVGAGI. CDR3 length equals 15 residues. V dropped 0 bases and J dropped 4 bases, with 12 bases sitting between them. CDR3 nucleotide sequence: TGTGCCAGCAGTTACTCGAGGGGGGGCACCTATGGCTACACCTTC. This sequence encodes CASSYSRGGTYGYTF.

The CDR3 DNA sequence: TGCGCCAGCAGCTTGGCGATGCAGCGGGGATACACAGATACGCAGTATTTT. Protein sequence: CASSLAMQRGYTDTQYF. The chain links TRBV5-1 to TRBJ2-3; 7 nucleotides align to TRBD2. This CDR3 is 17 amino acids long. Germline V gene lookup returns CDR1 SGHRS and CDR2 YFSETQ. Trimming cost V 0 bases and J 2 bases; bases outside gene matches: 9.

J is TRBJ2-6 and V is TRBV14, with D uncertain. The CDR3 covers 13 residues. Trimming stripped 4 bases from V and 2 bases from J, with 3 bases between. Germline CDR1 reads SGHDN; CDR2 reads FVKESK. The CDR3 here is CASSLAGANVLTF. The CDR3 bases are TGTGCCAGCAGCCTAGCTGGGGCCAACGTCCTGACTTTC.

This clone was picked up one time. The V and J genes are TRBV4-1 and TRBJ2-3, with 9 bases identical to TRBD1. V shed 4 bases, J shed 3 bases, and the junction held 2 bases outside the gene matches. The CDR3 is 14 residues long. From germline, CDR1 is MGHRA and CDR2 YSYEKL. This CDR3 reads CASSPTGGTDTQYF. CDR3 DNA sequence: TGCGCCAGCAGCCCGACAGGGGGTACAGATACGCAGTATTTT.

In its sample, this clone was seen once. J is TRBJ1-1 and V is TRBV28, with D unresolved. The CDR3 extends over 14 amino acids. Germline CDR1 is MDHEN and CDR2 is SYDVKM. V was trimmed by 6 bases and J by 0 bases, leaving 11 bases between them. Here the CDR3 DNA reads TGTGCCAGCAGGACTACACCGATGAACACTGAAGCTTTCTTT. Translating gives CASRTTPMNTEAFF.

The rearrangement uses TRBV6-1 and TRBJ2-7; D might be TRBD2 (6 bases). This CDR3 has 13 amino acids. CDR1 and CDR2 from the germline V gene are MNHNS and SASEGT. Trimming left V 0 bases short and J 4 bases short, with 7 bases between. As DNA, the CDR3 is TGTGCCAGCAGTGAAGCGACTAGATACGAGCAGTACTTC. Amino acids: CASSEATRYEQYF.

The rearrangement links TRBV7-2 to TRBJ1-1; D remains unclear. The CDR3 length is 13 residues. V was trimmed by 1 base and J by 1 base, leaving 4 bases between them. The germline V gene encodes CDR1 SGHTA and CDR2 FQGNSA. Here the CDR3 reads CASSLVQNTEAFF. CDR3 bases: TGTGCCAGCAGCTTAGTCCAGAACACTGAAGCTTTCTTT.

The chain has TRBV18 and TRBJ1-5; 11 bases align to TRBD1. Germline-derived CDR1 and CDR2 are KGHSH and LQKENI. This CDR3 is built from 16 residues. The V gene end was trimmed by 6 bases and the J gene end by 7 bases; junction bases not matched to a gene: 11. CDR3 DNA sequence: TGTGCCAGCTCGGCTGGACAGGGGGCAAGGGCGCAGCCCCAGCATTTT. It specifies CASSAGQGARAQPQHF.

This clone was seen once. V gene TRBV9 combines with J gene TRBJ1-6; possibly TRBD1 for D (6 bases). The CDR3 is 15 amino acids. The V end lost 0 bases, the J end lost 6 bases, and 10 bases lay between the germline ends. Germline assignment: CDR1 SGDLS and CDR2 YYNGEE. The CDR3 coding sequence is TGTGCCAGCAGCGTAGAGGGGGGGCTTAATTCACCCCTCCACTTT. Translated, it gives CASSVEGGLNSPLHF. Together with reference TRBV9 and TRBJ1-6, the CDR3 gives the full variable domain: DSGVTQTPKHLITATGQRVTLRCSPRSGDLSVYWYQQSLDQGLQFLIQYYNGEERAKGNILERFSAQQFPDLHSELNLSSLELGDSALYFCASSVEGGLNSPLHFGNGTRLTVT.

This clone showed up just once. The chain is built from TRBV27 and TRBJ2-5; D is possibly TRBD1 (6 bases). This CDR3 region has 16 residues. The V end lost 5 bases, the J end lost 5 bases, and 21 bases lay between the germline ends. Looked up from germline, CDR1 is MNHEY and CDR2 is SMNVEV (reference sequence). The CDR3, as DNA: TGTGCCAGCAGTCCCCAAGGACAGCCCAGGCGCGAGACCCAGTACTTC. This encodes CASSPQGQPRRETQYF.

This clone was counted once. The V and J genes are TRBV5-5 and TRBJ2-1; 7 positions agree with TRBD1. With 1 base clipped from V and 7 bases from J, the junction kept 8 bases outside the gene matches. CDR1 is SGHKS and CDR2 is YYEKEE in the germline V gene (reference sequence). This CDR3 comprises 15 residues. Written as DNA, the CDR3 is TGTGCCAGCAGCTTGACCATCGCGACAGGGAATGAGCAGTTCTTC. Translating gives CASSLTIATGNEQFF.

The rearrangement links TRBV5-1 to TRBJ1-1, with TRBD1 as a possible D gene (5 bases). V dropped 4 bases and J dropped 4 bases, with 17 bases sitting between them. CDR3 size: 15 residues. CDR1 is SGHRS, CDR2 YFSETQ, per germline. CDR3 residues: CASSTHGGGGTEAFF. CDR3 DNA: TGCGCCAGCAGCACGCATGGCGGGGGTGGCACTGAAGCTTTCTTT.

This rearrangement joins TRBV7-2 to TRBJ2-1; TRBD2 is a possible D gene (5 bases). The CDR3 totals 11 residues. V dropped 2 bases and J dropped 10 bases, with 6 bases sitting between them. Germline loops: CDR1 SGHTA, CDR2 FQGNSA. The chain's CDR3 is CASSLRREQFF. The CDR3 DNA follows: TGTGCCAGCAGCTTAAGGAGGGAGCAGTTCTTC. The variable domain in full, completed from reference TRBV7-2 and TRBJ2-1, reads GAGVSQSPSNKVTEKGKDVELRCDPISGHTALYWYRQSLGQGLEFLIYFQGNSAPDKSGLPSDRFSAERTGGSVSTLTIQRTQQEDSAVYLCASSLRREQFFGPGTRLTVL.

The chain joins TRBV11-2 to TRBJ1-1, with D unresolved. The length of the CDR3 is 14 residues. Trimming stripped 1 base from V and 1 base from J, with 7 bases between. Looked up from germline, CDR1 is SGHAT and CDR2 is FQNNGV. CDR3 in DNA: TGTGCCAGCAGCTTAGGACTCTCGAACACTGAAGCTTTCTTT. Translated: CASSLGLSNTEAFF.

This sequence joins TRBV5-5 and TRBJ1-1; TRBD1 agrees at 9 bases. Looked up from germline, CDR1 is SGHKS and CDR2 is YYEKEE (reference sequence). The CDR3 has 15 residues. V lost 9 bases and J lost 1; bases outside the gene matches: 10. CDR3 DNA: TGTGCCACCTCGCTGATACAGGGGGCGAACACTGAAGCTTTCTTT. Translating it yields CATSLIQGANTEAFF.

The chain combines TRBV7-2 with TRBJ2-7; possible D gene TRBD2, 6 bases. The germline V gene encodes CDR1 SGHTA and CDR2 FQGNSA. Deletions cut 1 base from V and 4 bases from J, with 8 bases between. The CDR3 length is 13 residues. The CDR3: CASSLGRGYEQYF. The DNA of the CDR3 is TGTGCCAGCAGCTTAGGTCGGGGGTACGAGCAGTACTTC.

The J gene is TRBJ2-5, the V gene TRBV4-2, with D maybe TRBD1 (6 bases). Germline V gene data show CDR1 as LGHNA and CDR2 as YNFKEQ. The CDR3 has 15 residues. The V and J ends lost 1 base and 3 bases respectively, with 12 bases between them. CDR3 sequence reads: CASSQVSYREETQYF. Here the CDR3 DNA reads TGTGCCAGCAGCCAAGTATCTTACAGGGAAGAGACCCAGTACTTC.

The chain joins TRBV2 to TRBJ1-1; weak D call: TRBD1 (5 bases). Germline CDR1 reads SNHLY; CDR2 reads FYNNEI. The CDR3 extends over 12 amino acids. V lost 6 bases to trimming and J lost 4 bases, with 9 bases between them. The CDR3 loop is CASRGPGTEAFF. DNA of the CDR3: TGTGCCAGCAGGGGGCCGGGCACTGAAGCTTTCTTT. The full variable domain, in which reference TRBV2 and TRBJ1-1 provide the parts outside the CDR3, is EPEVTQTPSHQVTQMGQEVILRCVPISNHLYFYWYRQILGQKVEFLVSFYNNEISEKSEIFDDQFSVERPDGSNFTLKIRSTKLEDSAMYFCASRGPGTEAFFGQGTRLTVV.

The chain recombines TRBV4-2 with TRBJ1-1, with D uncertain. V gave up 4 bases and J gave up 6 bases, with 15 bases separating them. The CDR3 is 14 amino acids. Looked up from germline, CDR1 is LGHNA and CDR2 is YNFKEQ. The CDR3 DNA reads TGTGCCAGCAGCCCTAAAGCGGGAGTCGCTGAAGCTTTCTTT. This translates into CASSPKAGVAEAFF.

J is TRBJ1-1 and V is TRBV19; maybe TRBD1 (5 bases). Germline V gene data show CDR1 as LNHDA and CDR2 as SQIVND (reference sequence). With 5 bases removed from V and 4 bases from J, the gap between germline ends came to 14 bases. This CDR3 comprises 14 residues. This CDR3 reads CASSAHGGITEAFF. DNA for the CDR3: TGTGCCAGTAGTGCCCACGGGGGTATCACTGAAGCTTTCTTT. Using reference TRBV19 and TRBJ1-1 for the parts outside the CDR3, the full variable domain is DGGITQSPKYLFRKEGQNVTLSCEQNLNHDAMYWYRQDPGQGLRLIYYSQIVNDFQKGDIAEGYSVSREKKESFPLTVTSAQKNPTAFYLCASSAHGGITEAFFGQGTRLTVV.

This chain connects TRBV5-1 to TRBJ2-1; 9 nucleotides line up with TRBD1. Germline V lookup: CDR1 SGHRS, CDR2 YFSETQ. CDR3 length equals 17 residues. V was clipped by 4 bases and J by 7 bases; unmatched bases: 15. The DNA of the CDR3 is TGCGCCAGCAGCAGGGGGGCCGGACAGGGGCTCAGGAATGAGCAGTTCTTC. Translating gives CASSRGAGQGLRNEQFF.

The rearrangement links TRBV28 to TRBJ1-2; TRBD1 is a possible D gene (5 bases). Looked up from germline, CDR1 is MDHEN and CDR2 is SYDVKM. The CDR3 extends over 13 amino acids. V shed 2 bases and J shed 5 bases, with 9 bases lying between them. Here the CDR3 reads CASSLGAGYGYTF. In DNA form, the CDR3 reads TGTGCCAGCAGTTTAGGGGCAGGGTATGGCTACACCTTC.

This sequence joins TRBV7-8 and TRBJ1-2; D is perhaps TRBD1 (6 bases). The germline CDR1 and CDR2 sequences are SGHVS and FQNEAQ. V lost 3 bases to trimming and J lost 4 bases, with 12 bases between them. This CDR3 spans 14 amino acids. The CDR3 loop reads CASSFLQGGYGYTF. DNA of the CDR3: TGTGCCAGCAGCTTTTTACAGGGCGGCTATGGCTACACCTTC.

This clone was observed a handful of times. The chain uses TRBV6-5 and TRBJ2-1, with D possibly being TRBD1 (6 bases). V gave up 2 bases and J gave up 2 bases, with 10 bases separating them. CDR3 length: 15 amino acids. Germline CDR1 and CDR2: MNHEY and SVGAGI. CDR3 loop: CASSYGGNTYNEQFF. DNA of the CDR3: TGTGCCAGCAGTTACGGGGGCAACACCTACAATGAGCAGTTCTTC.

The chain employs TRBV5-4 and TRBJ1-3, with D unresolved. Germline assignment: CDR1 SGHNT and CDR2 YYREEE (reference sequence). The CDR3 loop spans 13 amino acids. V was clipped by 0 bases and J by 6 bases, with 7 bases between them. This CDR3 reads CASSLDQKNTIYF. CDR3 coding DNA: TGTGCCAGCAGCTTGGACCAGAAAAACACCATATATTTT.